This TCR beta chain emerged from a study of blood T cell repertoires in COVID-19. Overall study context: Acute and convalescent COVID-19 samples came from the United States, Italy and Spain. Sources were T cells, B-cell-depleted T cells, or PBMCs; the material itself was cDNA or gDNA.

Authors' processing steps: Estimates of nucleated cell counts were drawn from the amplification of reference gene primers. Profiling relied on immunoSEQ multiplex PCR, and the TCRdb table lists in-frame clones only, not all of them. V and J calls and clone size follow that table, whereas D and trimming were derived from the DNA. This table holds 200,000 or so clones, around 84% found once. The CDR3 has 13 residues. CDR1 is SGHDT, CDR2 YYEEEE, per germline. The V end was cut by 4 bases, the J end by 4 bases, with 11 bases between. The receptor was isolated from a man aged 25-40 years with active or convalescent COVID-19. Sequencing input: peripheral blood. This sequence joins TRBV5-6 and TRBJ2-5; tentatively, D is TRBD1 (7 bases). CDR3 amino acids: CASSRQGGETQYF. CDR3 in DNA: TGTGCCAGCAGCAGACAGGGAGGAGAGACCCAGTACTTC. The whole variable domain, remainder taken from reference TRBV5-6 and TRBJ2-5, is DAGVTQSPTHLIKTRGQQVTLRCSPKSGHDTVSWYQQALGQGPQFIFQYYEEEERQRGNFPDRFSGHQFPNYSSELNVNALLLGDSALYLCASSRQGGETQYFGPGTRLLVL.